A selection of T cell receptor beta chains follows, all from one sample in a study of Graves' ophthalmopathy and Graves' hyperthyroidism. TCRdb itself ran the multiplex PCR reads through MiXCR, one entry per CDR3 protein. The sample carries approximately 210,000 distinct CDR3 sequences, roughly 21% recorded once. The sample comprised peripheral blood. The receptors stem from a woman in her forties or fifties with Graves' ophthalmopathy. Each CDR3 is given with its conserved first and last residue. D genes are given only for firm matches. Rows give clone size only sometimes, using once, few, many, or a class for an expanded clone.

J: TRBJ2-7
D: TRBD1
V: TRBV6-4
size: .
CDR3: CASSASGGLSSYEQYF
DNA: TGTGCCAGCAGTGCCTCAGGGGGCTTGAGCTCCTACGAGCAGTACTTC

J: TRBJ1-1
D: .
V: TRBV20-1
size: many
CDR3: CSASGGPGNTEAFF
DNA: TGCAGTGCCAGTGGGGGGCCGGGGAACACTGAAGCTTTCTTT

J: TRBJ1-2
D: .
V: TRBV6-1
size: many
CDR3: CASSPGQYRDYGYTF
DNA: TGTGCCAGCAGTCCCGGGCAGTACAGGGACTATGGCTACACCTTC

J: TRBJ2-7
D: .
V: TRBV28
size: many
CDR3: CASRPLAVSSYEQYF
DNA: TGTGCCAGCAGACCTTTGGCAGTAAGCTCCTACGAGCAGTACTTC

J: TRBJ2-7
D: .
V: TRBV20-1
size: many
CDR3: CSASRVESSYEQYF
DNA: TGCAGTGCTAGTCGGGTCGAAAGCTCCTACGAGCAGTACTTC

J: TRBJ2-7
D: .
V: TRBV11-3
size: .
CDR3: CASSLMVQASSEQCF
DNA: TGTGCCAGCAGCTTAATGGTACAGGCTTCCTCCGAGCAGTGCTTC

J: TRBJ2-5
D: TRBD1
V: TRBV20-1
size: many
CDR3: CSASSQQGTQETQYF
DNA: TGCAGTGCTAGTTCCCAACAGGGGACCCAAGAGACCCAGTACTTC

J: TRBJ1-2
D: .
V: TRBV12-3/TRBV12-4
size: many
CDR3: CASSLVGGRYYGYTF
DNA: TGTGCCAGCAGTTTAGTTGGGGGAAGATACTATGGCTACACCTTC

J: TRBJ2-7
D: .
V: TRBV20-1
size: many
CDR3: CSARGAAFSYEQYF
DNA: TGCAGTGCTAGAGGGGCGGCTTTTTCCTACGAGCAGTACTTC

J: TRBJ2-5
D: .
V: TRBV28
size: .
CDR3: CASSYPPEETQYF
DNA: TGTGCCAGCAGTTACCCTCCAGAAGAGACCCAGTACTTC

J: TRBJ2-2
D: TRBD1
V: TRBV7-3
size: many
CDR3: CASSTGTGVVSGELFF
DNA: TGTGCCAGCAGCACTGGGACAGGGGTGGTCTCCGGGGAGCTGTTTTTT

J: TRBJ2-7
D: TRBD2
V: TRBV12-3/TRBV12-4
size: many
CDR3: CASSLTSGMPFYEQYF
DNA: TGTGCCAGCAGTTTGACTAGCGGGATGCCTTTCTACGAGCAGTACTTC

J: TRBJ2-7
D: TRBD2
V: TRBV6-1
size: many
CDR3: CASSIHLAGSSYEQYF
DNA: TGTGCCAGCAGTATCCATCTAGCGGGTAGCTCCTACGAGCAGTACTTC

J: TRBJ2-7
D: TRBD1
V: TRBV27
size: .
CDR3: CASSQRSRTGKNEQYF
DNA: TGTGCCAGCAGCCAAAGATCAAGGACAGGGAAGAACGAGCAGTACTTC

J: TRBJ1-2
D: .
V: TRBV20-1
size: .
CDR3: CSARRQTYGYTF
DNA: TGCAGTGCTAGACGACAGACTTATGGCTACACCTTC

J: TRBJ2-4
D: .
V: TRBV6-1
size: many
CDR3: CASSPPTLNIQYF
DNA: TGTGCCAGCAGTCCACCGACACTAAACATTCAGTACTTC

J: TRBJ1-1
D: .
V: TRBV29-1
size: many
CDR3: CSAGQMNTEAFF
DNA: TGCAGCGCCGGACAGATGAACACTGAAGCTTTCTTT

J: TRBJ2-7
D: .
V: TRBV3-1
size: .
CDR3: CASSQSGPYEQYF
DNA: TGTGCCAGCAGCCAGTCAGGGCCCTACGAGCAGTACTTC

J: TRBJ2-5
D: TRBD2
V: TRBV6-1
size: many
CDR3: CASSTSVGGRQETQYF
DNA: TGTGCCAGCAGCACTAGCGTCGGAGGGCGCCAAGAGACCCAGTACTTC

J: TRBJ1-6
D: .
V: TRBV27
size: many
CDR3: CASSLALGSPLHF
DNA: TGTGCCAGCAGTTTGGCACTTGGATCACCCCTCCACTTT

J: TRBJ1-6
D: .
V: TRBV6-5
size: many
CDR3: CASSYQGHSNSPLHF
DNA: TGTGCCAGCAGTTATCAGGGACACTCAAATTCACCCCTCCACTTT

J: TRBJ2-5
D: .
V: TRBV7-3
size: few
CDR3: CASSLTVESETQYF
DNA: TGTGCCAGCAGCTTAACTGTCGAGTCCGAGACCCAGTACTTC

J: TRBJ2-5
D: .
V: TRBV25-1
size: few
CDR3: CASSEYLGGRKTQYF
DNA: TGTGCCAGCAGTGAATATTTGGGGGGTAGGAAGACCCAGTACTTC

J: TRBJ2-6
D: TRBD1
V: TRBV6-2/TRBV6-3
size: .
CDR3: CASSPPDRGSGANVLTF
DNA: TGTGCCAGCAGCCCCCCGGACAGGGGCTCTGGGGCCAACGTCCTGACTTTC

J: TRBJ2-3
D: .
V: TRBV4-2
size: few
CDR3: CASSQVGASTDTQYF
DNA: TGTGCCAGCAGCCAAGTCGGGGCTAGCACAGATACGCAGTATTTT

J: TRBJ2-5
D: .
V: TRBV20-1
size: many
CDR3: CSARGGTGETQYF
DNA: TGCAGTGCTAGGGGGGGTACGGGGGAGACCCAGTACTTC

J: TRBJ2-7
D: TRBD1
V: TRBV9
size: few
CDR3: CASSVAGTGGDEQYF
DNA: TGTGCCAGCAGCGTAGCGGGGACAGGGGGCGACGAGCAGTACTTC

J: TRBJ1-6
D: .
V: TRBV20-1
size: many
CDR3: CSARTRGTYNSPLHF
DNA: TGCAGTGCTAGAACCAGGGGAACCTATAATTCACCCCTCCACTTT

J: TRBJ2-7
D: TRBD2
V: TRBV19
size: many
CDR3: CASSPQKTGGRGEQYF
DNA: TGTGCCAGTAGTCCCCAGAAAACGGGGGGGCGAGGCGAGCAGTACTTC

J: TRBJ1-6
D: .
V: TRBV11-2
size: many
CDR3: CASSFPGSPLHF
DNA: TGTGCCAGCAGCTTCCCTGGTTCACCCCTCCACTTT

J: TRBJ1-1
D: .
V: TRBV6-1
size: .
CDR3: CASSPQVNTEAFF
DNA: TGTGCCAGCAGTCCACAGGTGAACACTGAAGCTTTCTTT

J: TRBJ1-1
D: .
V: TRBV28
size: many
CDR3: CASSSPRGVKGTEAFF
DNA: TGTGCCAGCAGTTCCCCCCGAGGGGTGAAGGGCACTGAAGCTTTCTTT

J: TRBJ2-7
D: TRBD2
V: TRBV6-2/TRBV6-3
size: many
CDR3: CASSWTSGYEQYF
DNA: TGTGCCAGCAGTTGGACTAGCGGATACGAGCAGTACTTC

J: TRBJ1-1
D: .
V: TRBV15
size: many
CDR3: CATSRDPESFF
DNA: TGTGCCACCAGCAGAGATCCAGAGAGTTTCTTT

J: TRBJ1-1
D: .
V: TRBV9
size: many
CDR3: CASSVDPGKGTEAFF
DNA: TGTGCCAGCAGCGTAGATCCAGGGAAAGGCACTGAAGCTTTCTTT

J: TRBJ1-5
D: TRBD1
V: TRBV6-1
size: many
CDR3: CASTRQGAQPQHF
DNA: TGTGCCAGCACTCGTCAGGGGGCTCAGCCCCAGCATTTT